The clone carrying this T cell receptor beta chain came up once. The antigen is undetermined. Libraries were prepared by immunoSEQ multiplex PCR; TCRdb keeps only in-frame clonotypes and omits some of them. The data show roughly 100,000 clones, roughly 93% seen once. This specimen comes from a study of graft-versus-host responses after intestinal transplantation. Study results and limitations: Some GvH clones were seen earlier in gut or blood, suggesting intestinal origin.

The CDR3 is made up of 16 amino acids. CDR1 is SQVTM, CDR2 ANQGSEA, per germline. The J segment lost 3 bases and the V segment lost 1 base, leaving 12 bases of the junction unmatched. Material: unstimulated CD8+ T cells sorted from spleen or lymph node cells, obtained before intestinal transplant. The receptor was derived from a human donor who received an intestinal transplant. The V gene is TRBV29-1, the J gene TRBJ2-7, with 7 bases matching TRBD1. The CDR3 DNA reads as TGCAGCGTTGAAGGGGCCGGTGGGACAGATTTCTACGAGCAGTACTTC. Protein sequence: CSVEGAGGTDFYEQYF.